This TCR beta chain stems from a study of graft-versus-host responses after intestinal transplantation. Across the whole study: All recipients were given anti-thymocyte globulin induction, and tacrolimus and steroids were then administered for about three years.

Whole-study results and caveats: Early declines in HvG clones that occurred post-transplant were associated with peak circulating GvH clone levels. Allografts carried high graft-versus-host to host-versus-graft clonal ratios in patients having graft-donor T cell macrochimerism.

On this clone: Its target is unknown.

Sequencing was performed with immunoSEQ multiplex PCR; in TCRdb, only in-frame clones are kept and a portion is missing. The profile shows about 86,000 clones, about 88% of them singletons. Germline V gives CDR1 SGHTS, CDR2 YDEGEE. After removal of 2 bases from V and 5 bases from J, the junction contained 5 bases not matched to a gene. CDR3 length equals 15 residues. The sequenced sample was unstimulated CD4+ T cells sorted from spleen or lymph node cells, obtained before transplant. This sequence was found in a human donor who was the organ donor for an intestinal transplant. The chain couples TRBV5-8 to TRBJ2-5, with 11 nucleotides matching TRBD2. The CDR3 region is CASSFWASGRETQYF. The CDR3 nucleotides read TGTGCCAGCAGCTTCTGGGCTAGCGGGAGGGAGACCCAGTACTTC.